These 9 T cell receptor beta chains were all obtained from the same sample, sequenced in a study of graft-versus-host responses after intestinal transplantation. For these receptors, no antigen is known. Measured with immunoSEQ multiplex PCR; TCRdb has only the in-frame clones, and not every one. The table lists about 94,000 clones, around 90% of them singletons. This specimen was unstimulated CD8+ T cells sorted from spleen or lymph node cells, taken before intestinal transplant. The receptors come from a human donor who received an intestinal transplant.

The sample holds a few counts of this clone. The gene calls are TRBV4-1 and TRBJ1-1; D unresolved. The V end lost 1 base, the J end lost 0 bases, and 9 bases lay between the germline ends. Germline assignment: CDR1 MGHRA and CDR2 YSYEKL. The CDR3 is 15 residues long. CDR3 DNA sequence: TGCGCCAGCAGCCAAGGAGGCGTCATGAACACTGAAGCTTTCTTT. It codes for CASSQGGVMNTEAFF.

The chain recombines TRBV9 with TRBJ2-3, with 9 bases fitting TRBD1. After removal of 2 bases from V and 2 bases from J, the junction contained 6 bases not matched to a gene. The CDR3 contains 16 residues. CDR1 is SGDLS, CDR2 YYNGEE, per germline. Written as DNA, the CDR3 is TGTGCCAGCAGCGTCACCGGGACAGGGTACACAGATACGCAGTATTTT. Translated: CASSVTGTGYTDTQYF.

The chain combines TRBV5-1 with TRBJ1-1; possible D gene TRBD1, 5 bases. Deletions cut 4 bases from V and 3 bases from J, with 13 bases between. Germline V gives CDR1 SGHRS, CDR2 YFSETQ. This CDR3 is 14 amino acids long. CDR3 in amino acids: CASSPRGEDTEAFF. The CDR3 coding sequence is TGCGCCAGCAGCCCCCGGGGGGAGGACACTGAAGCTTTCTTT.

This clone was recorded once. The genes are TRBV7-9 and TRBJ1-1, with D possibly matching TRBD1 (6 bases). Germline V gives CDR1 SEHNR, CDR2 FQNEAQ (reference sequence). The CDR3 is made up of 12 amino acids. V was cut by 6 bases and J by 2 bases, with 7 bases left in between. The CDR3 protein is CASRDSNTEAFF. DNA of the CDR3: TGTGCCAGCAGGGACAGTAACACTGAAGCTTTCTTT.

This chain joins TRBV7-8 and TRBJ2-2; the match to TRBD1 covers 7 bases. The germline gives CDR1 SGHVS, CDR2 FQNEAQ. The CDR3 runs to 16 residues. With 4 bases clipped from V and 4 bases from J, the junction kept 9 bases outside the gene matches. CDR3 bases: TGTGCCAGCAGCTCTCCCCGGGCAGGGGGCACCGGGGAGCTGTTTTTT. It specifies CASSSPRAGGTGELFF.

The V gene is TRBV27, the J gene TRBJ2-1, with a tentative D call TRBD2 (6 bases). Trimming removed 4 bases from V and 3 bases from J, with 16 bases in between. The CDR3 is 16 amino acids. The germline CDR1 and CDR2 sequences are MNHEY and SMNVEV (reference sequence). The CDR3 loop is CASSSRASGFYNEQFF. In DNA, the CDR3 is TGTGCCAGCAGTTCACGAGCAAGCGGGTTCTACAATGAGCAGTTCTTC.

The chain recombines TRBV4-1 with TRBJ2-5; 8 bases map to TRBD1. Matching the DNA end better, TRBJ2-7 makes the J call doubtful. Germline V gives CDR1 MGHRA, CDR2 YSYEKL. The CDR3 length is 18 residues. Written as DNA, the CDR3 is TGCGCCAGCAGCCAAGTTTGGTCATCCGGGACAGGAGCCTACGAGCAGTACTTC. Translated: CASSQVWSSGTGAYEQYF.

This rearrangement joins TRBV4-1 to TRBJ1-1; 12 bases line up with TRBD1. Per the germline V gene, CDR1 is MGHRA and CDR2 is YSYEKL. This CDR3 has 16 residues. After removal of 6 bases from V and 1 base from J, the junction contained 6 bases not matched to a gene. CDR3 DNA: TGCGCCAGCAGACCCGGGACAGGGGGCTCGAACACTGAAGCTTTCTTT. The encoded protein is CASRPGTGGSNTEAFF.

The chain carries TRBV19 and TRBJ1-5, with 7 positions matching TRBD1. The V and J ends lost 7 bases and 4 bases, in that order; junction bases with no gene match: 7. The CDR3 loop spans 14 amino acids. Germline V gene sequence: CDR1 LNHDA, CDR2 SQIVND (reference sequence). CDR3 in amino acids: CASTPGQPNQPQHF. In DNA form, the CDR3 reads TGTGCCAGTACCCCGGGACAGCCTAATCAGCCCCAGCATTTT.